These T cell receptor beta chains were read from a single sample in a study of blood T cell repertoires in COVID-19. The assay was immunoSEQ multiplex PCR, and TCRdb's table has in-frame clones only and misses some. Of over 70,000 clones listed, more than 85% are singletons. The sample consisted of peripheral blood. The source is a human donor with active COVID-19. The donor label of this sample is uncertain. The CDR3 runs from the conserved cysteine through the conserved F or W. D genes are given only for firm matches. The listing skips clone size in some rows; elsewhere it reads once, few, many or a size class.

DNA: TGTGCCAGCAGCAAAGAGGAGGACAGGGGCTACGAGCAGTACTTC; CDR3: CASSKEEDRGYEQYF; J: TRBJ2-7; V: TRBV21-1; size: -; D: -
DNA: TGCGCCAGCAGCCCGACAGGGATCGGCTTAGGAGCTTTCTTT; CDR3: CASSPTGIGLGAFF; J: TRBJ1-1; V: TRBV5-1; size: few; D: TRBD1
DNA: TGTGCCAGCAGCGTAGGGATGGAGGTTAAGGAGACCCAGTACTTC; CDR3: CASSVGMEVKETQYF; J: TRBJ2-5; V: TRBV9; size: -; D: -
DNA: TGTGCCAGCAGTGGACCCGGGACAGCTCAACTACTATCCTACGAGCAGTACTTC; CDR3: CASSGPGTAQLLSYEQYF; J: TRBJ2-7; V: TRBV6-2/TRBV6-3; size: -; D: TRBD1
DNA: TGTGCCAGCAGTGTTGGGCAGGGGGGTACTCAGCCCCAGCATTTT; CDR3: CASSVGQGGTQPQHF; J: TRBJ1-5; V: TRBV2; size: -; D: TRBD1
DNA: TGTGCCAGCAGTTACTCGGGGGGGCCGAATTCACCCCTCCACTTT; CDR3: CASSYSGGPNSPLHF; J: TRBJ1-6; V: TRBV6-5; size: -; D: -
DNA: TGTGCCAGCAGCCCCCTCGGGGGGCCCCCTTACGAGCAGTACTTC; CDR3: CASSPLGGPPYEQYF; J: TRBJ2-7; V: TRBV9; size: -; D: -
DNA: TGTGCCAGCAGCTTGGGACAGGGGTACAATGAGCAGTTCTTC; CDR3: CASSLGQGYNEQFF; J: TRBJ2-1; V: TRBV11-2; size: -; D: TRBD1
DNA: TGTGCCAGCAGTGAAATCGGGGTCTCTAACTATGGCTACACCTTC; CDR3: CASSEIGVSNYGYTF; J: TRBJ1-2; V: TRBV25-1; size: -; D: -
DNA: TGTGCCAGCAGCCCAACGGCCGGGGAGCAGTACTTC; CDR3: CASSPTAGEQYF; J: TRBJ2-7; V: TRBV12-3/TRBV12-4; size: -; D: -
DNA: TGTGCCAGCAGTTTAGCCACACAGGGTGGCTATGGCTACACCTTC; CDR3: CASSLATQGGYGYTF; J: TRBJ1-2; V: TRBV28; size: once; D: -
DNA: TGTGCCACCAGTGATGTCGGCTACGAGCAGTACTTC; CDR3: CATSDVGYEQYF; J: TRBJ2-7; V: TRBV24-1; size: -; D: -
DNA: TGTGCCAGCAGCCAAGAAGGTGGGGAGAGGAATTCACCCCTCCACTTT; CDR3: CASSQEGGERNSPLHF; J: TRBJ1-6; V: TRBV4-2; size: -; D: -
DNA: TGTGCCAGCTCACCCCCGCGGATCGGGCAGGGCTCCTACGAGCAGTACTTC; CDR3: CASSPPRIGQGSYEQYF; J: TRBJ2-7; V: TRBV18; size: -; D: -
DNA: TGTGCCAGCAGTGAAGGATTGGGAGCGGGGTACCAAGAGACCCAGTACTTC; CDR3: CASSEGLGAGYQETQYF; J: TRBJ2-5; V: TRBV6-1; size: once; D: TRBD2
DNA: TGTGCCAGCAGCTGCCTTTGGCCGGACAGGGACAGGTATGGCTACACCTTC; CDR3: CASSCLWPDRDRYGYTF; J: TRBJ1-2; V: TRBV12-1; size: -; D: -
DNA: TGCAGCGTTGATCAGGGAATAGGCACAGATACGCAGTATTTT; CDR3: CSVDQGIGTDTQYF; J: TRBJ2-3; V: TRBV29-1; size: -; D: -
DNA: TGTGCCAGCAGTGGAACTAGCGGGGGGGGCACAGATACGCAGTATTTT; CDR3: CASSGTSGGGTDTQYF; J: TRBJ2-3; V: TRBV25-1; size: -; D: TRBD2
DNA: TGTGCCAGCTCACCAAACAGGGTCGAGAGCTTTAATTCACCCCTCCACTTT; CDR3: CASSPNRVESFNSPLHF; J: TRBJ1-6; V: TRBV18; size: -; D: -
DNA: TGTGCCAGCAGCCATGGAGGGTCCTACGAGCAGTACTTC; CDR3: CASSHGGSYEQYF; J: TRBJ2-7; V: TRBV4-2; size: few; D: -
DNA: TGTGCCAGCAGCTTCCGGACAGGGGCAAACACCGGGGAGCTGTTTTTT; CDR3: CASSFRTGANTGELFF; J: TRBJ2-2; V: TRBV7-6; size: once; D: TRBD1
DNA: TGTGCCAGCAGTGAAGACGCAGGGGGCACAGATACGCAGTATTTT; CDR3: CASSEDAGGTDTQYF; J: TRBJ2-3; V: TRBV6-1; size: -; D: -
DNA: TGTGCCAGCAGTGAACCTATTGGACAGAAGAGCTATGGCTACACCTTC; CDR3: CASSEPIGQKSYGYTF; J: TRBJ1-2; V: TRBV6-1; size: -; D: -
DNA: TGTGCCAGCAGTTTAGACCCGACAGGTCCCAATCAGCCCCAGCATTTT; CDR3: CASSLDPTGPNQPQHF; J: TRBJ1-5; V: TRBV27; size: -; D: -
DNA: TGTGCCAGCCGCAGACTAGCGGCGGATAACAATGAGCAGTTCTTC; CDR3: CASRRLAADNNEQFF; J: TRBJ2-1; V: TRBV5-6; size: -; D: TRBD2
DNA: TGTGCCAGCGGACGAGGAGACAGGGGAAACATTCAGTACTTC; CDR3: CASGRGDRGNIQYF; J: TRBJ2-4; V: TRBV6-6; size: -; D: TRBD1
DNA: TGTGCCAGCAGTTACTCCAGGGGAGAAAAACTGTTTTTT; CDR3: CASSYSRGEKLFF; J: TRBJ1-4; V: TRBV6-6; size: -; D: -
DNA: TGTGCCTATCCGCTAAAGGAGGGGAGCAATCAGCCCCAGCATTTT; CDR3: CAYPLKEGSNQPQHF; J: TRBJ1-5; V: TRBV6-7; size: once; D: -
DNA: TGTGCCAGCAGCCCGGAGGGGACTGATCATGAAAAACTGTTTTTT; CDR3: CASSPEGTDHEKLFF; J: TRBJ1-4; V: TRBV5-5; size: -; D: -
DNA: TGTGCCAGCAGCTTGCCCCTACTAGCGGGGCCGACCCAAGAGACCCAGTACTTC; CDR3: CASSLPLLAGPTQETQYF; J: TRBJ2-5; V: TRBV7-2; size: -; D: TRBD2
DNA: TGTGCCAGCAGTTACGGACAGGGCACAGATACGCAGTATTTT; CDR3: CASSYGQGTDTQYF; J: TRBJ2-3; V: TRBV6-6; size: -; D: TRBD1
DNA: TGCGCCAGCAGCCAAAGAAGGTGGGAGGGGGCCTATAATTCACCCCTCCACTTT; CDR3: CASSQRRWEGAYNSPLHF; J: TRBJ1-6; V: TRBV4-3; size: -; D: -
DNA: TGTGCCAGCAGCCCGCGCCTAGGCATTGAAGAGACCCAGTACTTC; CDR3: CASSPRLGIEETQYF; J: TRBJ2-5; V: TRBV5-4; size: -; D: -
DNA: TGTGCCAGCAGCTACGGGACAGGGGGCGAGCAGTACTTC; CDR3: CASSYGTGGEQYF; J: TRBJ2-7; V: TRBV2; size: once; D: TRBD1
DNA: TGTGCCAGCAGCCACATGATGGGGACAGACAATGAGCAGTTCTTC; CDR3: CASSHMMGTDNEQFF; J: TRBJ2-1; V: TRBV4-2; size: -; D: TRBD1
DNA: TGTGCCAGCTCACCAAGGGGGAGAGTCACTGAAGCTTTCTTT; CDR3: CASSPRGRVTEAFF; J: TRBJ1-1; V: TRBV18; size: -; D: -